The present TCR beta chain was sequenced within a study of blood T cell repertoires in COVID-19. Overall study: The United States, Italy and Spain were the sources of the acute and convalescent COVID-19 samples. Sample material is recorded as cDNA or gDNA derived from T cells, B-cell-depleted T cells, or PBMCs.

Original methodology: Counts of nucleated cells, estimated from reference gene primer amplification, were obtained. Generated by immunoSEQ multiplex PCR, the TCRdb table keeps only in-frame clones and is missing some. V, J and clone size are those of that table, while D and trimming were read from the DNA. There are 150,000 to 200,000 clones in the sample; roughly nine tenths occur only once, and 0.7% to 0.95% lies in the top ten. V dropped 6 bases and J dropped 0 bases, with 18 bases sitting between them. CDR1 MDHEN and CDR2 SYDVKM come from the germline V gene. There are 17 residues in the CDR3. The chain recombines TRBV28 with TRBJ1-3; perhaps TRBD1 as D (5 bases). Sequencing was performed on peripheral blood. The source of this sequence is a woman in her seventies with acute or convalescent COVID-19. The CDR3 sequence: CASSRAGGSTSGNTIYF. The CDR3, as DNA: TGTGCCAGCAGCCGGGCTGGGGGGTCTACCTCTGGAAACACCATATATTTT. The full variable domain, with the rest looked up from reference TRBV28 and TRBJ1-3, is DVKVTQSSRYLVKRTGEKVFLECVQDMDHENMFWYRQDPGLGLRLIYFSYDVKMKEKGDIPEGYSVSREKKERFSLILESASTNQTSMYLCASSRAGGSTSGNTIYFGEGSWLTVV.